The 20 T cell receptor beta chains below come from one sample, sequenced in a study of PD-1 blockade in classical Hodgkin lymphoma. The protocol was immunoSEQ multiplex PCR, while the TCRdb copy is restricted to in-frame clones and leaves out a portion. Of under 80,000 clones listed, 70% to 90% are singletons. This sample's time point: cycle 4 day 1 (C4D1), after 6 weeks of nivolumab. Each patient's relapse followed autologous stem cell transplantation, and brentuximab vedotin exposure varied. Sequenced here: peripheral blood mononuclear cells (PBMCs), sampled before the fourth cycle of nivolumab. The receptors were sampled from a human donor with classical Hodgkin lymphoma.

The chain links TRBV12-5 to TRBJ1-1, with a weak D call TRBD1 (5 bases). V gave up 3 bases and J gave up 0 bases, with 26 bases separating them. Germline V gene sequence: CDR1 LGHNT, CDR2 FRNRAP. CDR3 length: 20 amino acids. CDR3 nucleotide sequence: TGTGCTAGTGGTTTTAGAACCGACAGATACCCTGCTCTCTTGAACACTGAAGCTTTCTTT. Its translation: CASGFRTDRYPALLNTEAFF.

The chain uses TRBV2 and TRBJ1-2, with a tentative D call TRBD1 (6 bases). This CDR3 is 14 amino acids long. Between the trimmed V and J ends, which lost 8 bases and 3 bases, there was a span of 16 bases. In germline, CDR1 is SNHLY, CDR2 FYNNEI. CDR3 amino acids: CASLGADRYYGYTF. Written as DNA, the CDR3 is TGTGCCAGCCTCGGGGCAGACAGGTACTATGGCTACACCTTC.

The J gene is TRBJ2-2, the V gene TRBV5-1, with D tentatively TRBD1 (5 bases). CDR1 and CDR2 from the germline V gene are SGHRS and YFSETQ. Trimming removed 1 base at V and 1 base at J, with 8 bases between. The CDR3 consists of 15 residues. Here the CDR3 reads CASSLPRVNTGELFF. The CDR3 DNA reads TGCGCCAGCAGCTTGCCCAGGGTGAACACCGGGGAGCTGTTTTTT.

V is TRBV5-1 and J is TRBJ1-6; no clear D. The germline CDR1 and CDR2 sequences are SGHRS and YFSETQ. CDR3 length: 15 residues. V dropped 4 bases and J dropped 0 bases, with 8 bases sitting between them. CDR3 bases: TGCGCCAGCAGCCTAGGGATCTCCTATAATTCACCCCTCCACTTT. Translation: CASSLGISYNSPLHF. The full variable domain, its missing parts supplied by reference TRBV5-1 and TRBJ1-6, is KAGVTQTPRYLIKTRGQQVTLSCSPISGHRSVSWYQQTPGQGLQFLFEYFSETQRNKGNFPGRFSGRQFSNSRSEMNVSTLELGDSALYLCASSLGISYNSPLHFGNGTRLTVT.

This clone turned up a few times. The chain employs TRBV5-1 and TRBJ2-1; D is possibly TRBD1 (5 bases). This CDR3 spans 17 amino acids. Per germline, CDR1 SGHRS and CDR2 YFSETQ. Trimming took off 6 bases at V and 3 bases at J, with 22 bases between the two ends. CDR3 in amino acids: CASIKTVLGQGYNEQFF. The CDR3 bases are TGCGCCAGCATCAAGACCGTATTAGGGCAGGGCTACAATGAGCAGTTCTTC.

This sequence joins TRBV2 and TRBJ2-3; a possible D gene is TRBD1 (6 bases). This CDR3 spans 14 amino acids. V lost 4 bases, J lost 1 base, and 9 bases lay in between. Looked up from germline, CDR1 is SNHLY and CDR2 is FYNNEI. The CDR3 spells CASSARQGTDTQYF. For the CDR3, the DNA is TGTGCCAGCAGTGCCCGACAGGGCACAGATACGCAGTATTTT. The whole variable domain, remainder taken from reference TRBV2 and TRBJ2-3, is EPEVTQTPSHQVTQMGQEVILRCVPISNHLYFYWYRQILGQKVEFLVSFYNNEISEKSEIFDDQFSVERPDGSNFTLKIRSTKLEDSAMYFCASSARQGTDTQYFGPGTRLTVL.

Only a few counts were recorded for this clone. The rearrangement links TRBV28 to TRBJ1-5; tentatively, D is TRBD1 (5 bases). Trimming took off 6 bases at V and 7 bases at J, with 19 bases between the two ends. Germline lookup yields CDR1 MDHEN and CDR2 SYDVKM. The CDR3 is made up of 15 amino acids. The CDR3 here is CASRPGGGEEQPQHF. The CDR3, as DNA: TGTGCCAGCAGGCCGGGCGGGGGGGAGGAACAGCCCCAGCATTTT.

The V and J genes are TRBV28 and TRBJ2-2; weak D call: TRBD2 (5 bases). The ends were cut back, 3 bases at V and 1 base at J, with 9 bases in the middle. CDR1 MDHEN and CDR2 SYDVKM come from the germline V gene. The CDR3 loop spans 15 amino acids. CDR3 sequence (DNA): TGTGCCAGCAGTTTTCCCGGGGAGAACACCGGGGAGCTGTTTTTT. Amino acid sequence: CASSFPGENTGELFF.

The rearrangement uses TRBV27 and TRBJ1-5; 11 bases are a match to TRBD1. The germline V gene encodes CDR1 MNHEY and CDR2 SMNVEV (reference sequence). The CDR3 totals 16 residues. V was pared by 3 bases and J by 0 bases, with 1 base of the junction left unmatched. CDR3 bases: TGTGCCAGCAGTTTGGGGACAGGGGGTAGCAATCAGCCCCAGCATTTT. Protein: CASSLGTGGSNQPQHF.

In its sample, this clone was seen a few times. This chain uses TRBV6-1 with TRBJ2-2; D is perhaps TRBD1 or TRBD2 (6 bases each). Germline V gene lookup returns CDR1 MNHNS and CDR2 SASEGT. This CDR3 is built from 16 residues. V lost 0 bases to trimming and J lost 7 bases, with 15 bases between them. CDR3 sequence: CASSEAHGGGGGELFF. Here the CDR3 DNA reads TGTGCCAGCAGTGAAGCGCACGGGGGCGGCGGCGGGGAGCTGTTTTTT.

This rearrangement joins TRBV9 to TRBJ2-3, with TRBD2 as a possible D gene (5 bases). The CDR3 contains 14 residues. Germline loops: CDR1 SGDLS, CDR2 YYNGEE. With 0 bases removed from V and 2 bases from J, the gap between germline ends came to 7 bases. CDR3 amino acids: CASSVVDSTDTQYF. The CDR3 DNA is TGTGCCAGCAGCGTAGTGGACTCCACAGATACGCAGTATTTT. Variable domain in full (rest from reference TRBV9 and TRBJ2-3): DSGVTQTPKHLITATGQRVTLRCSPRSGDLSVYWYQQSLDQGLQFLIQYYNGEERAKGNILERFSAQQFPDLHSELNLSSLELGDSALYFCASSVVDSTDTQYFGPGTRLTVL.

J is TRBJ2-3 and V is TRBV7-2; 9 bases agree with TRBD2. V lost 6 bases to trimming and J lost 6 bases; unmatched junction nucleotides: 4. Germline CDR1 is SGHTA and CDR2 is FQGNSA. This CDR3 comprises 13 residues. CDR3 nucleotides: TGTGCCAGCAGGACTAGCGGTTGGGATACGCAGTATTTT. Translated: CASRTSGWDTQYF.

CDR3 nucleotides: TGTGCCAGCAGCTTAGTGGGGGGCATGGTAGGTGAGCAGTTCTTC. It is translated as CASSLVGGMVGEQFF. The chain combines TRBV11-2 with TRBJ2-1, with D perhaps being TRBD1 or TRBD2 (6 bases each). This CDR3 has 15 residues. V lost 1 base to trimming and J lost 9 bases, with 16 bases between them. Germline loops: CDR1 SGHAT, CDR2 FQNNGV.

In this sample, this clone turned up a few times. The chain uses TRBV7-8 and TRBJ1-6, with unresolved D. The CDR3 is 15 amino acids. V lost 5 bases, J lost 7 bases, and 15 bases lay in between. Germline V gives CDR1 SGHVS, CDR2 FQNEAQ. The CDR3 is CASSLVGQENSPLHF. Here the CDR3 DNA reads TGTGCCAGCAGCCTAGTGGGTCAGGAAAATTCACCCCTCCACTTT.

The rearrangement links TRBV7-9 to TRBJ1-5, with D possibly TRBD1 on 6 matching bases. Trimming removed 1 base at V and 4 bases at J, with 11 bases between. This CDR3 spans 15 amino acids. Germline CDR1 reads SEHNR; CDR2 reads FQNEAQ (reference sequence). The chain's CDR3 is CASSLVGGGNQPQHF. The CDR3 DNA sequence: TGTGCCAGCAGCTTAGTAGGGGGGGGGAATCAGCCCCAGCATTTT.

CDR3 bases: TGCGCCAGCAGCTCCAGGGTCTCTGGAAACACCATATATTTT. This encodes CASSSRVSGNTIYF. J is TRBJ1-3 and V is TRBV5-1, with D perhaps matching TRBD1 (5 bases). Germline CDR1 is SGHRS and CDR2 is YFSETQ. The germline V and J ends were trimmed by 3 bases and 0 bases, with 7 bases remaining between them. CDR3 length equals 14 residues.

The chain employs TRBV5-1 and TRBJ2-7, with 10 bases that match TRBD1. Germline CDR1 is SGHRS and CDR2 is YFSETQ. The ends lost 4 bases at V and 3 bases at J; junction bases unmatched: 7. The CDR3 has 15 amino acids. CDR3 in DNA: TGCGCCAGCAGCCCGGGGACAGGGGAACTCTACGAGCAGTACTTC. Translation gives CASSPGTGELYEQYF.

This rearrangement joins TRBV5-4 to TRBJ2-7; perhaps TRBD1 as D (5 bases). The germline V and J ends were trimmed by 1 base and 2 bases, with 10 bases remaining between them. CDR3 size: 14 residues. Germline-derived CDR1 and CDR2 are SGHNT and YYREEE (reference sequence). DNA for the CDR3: TGTGCCAGCAGCTTGAGTGCAGGGACCTACGAGCAGTACTTC. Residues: CASSLSAGTYEQYF.

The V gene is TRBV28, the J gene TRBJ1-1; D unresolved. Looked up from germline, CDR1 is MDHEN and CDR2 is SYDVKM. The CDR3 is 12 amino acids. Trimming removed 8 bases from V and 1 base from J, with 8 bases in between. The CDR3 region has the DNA TGTGCCAGCCGGGAGGAGAACACTGAAGCTTTCTTT. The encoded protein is CASREENTEAFF.

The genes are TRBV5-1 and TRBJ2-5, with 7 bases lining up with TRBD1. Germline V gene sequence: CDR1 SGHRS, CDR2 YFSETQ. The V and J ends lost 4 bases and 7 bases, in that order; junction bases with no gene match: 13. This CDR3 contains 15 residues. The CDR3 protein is CASSHWTGGSVTQYF. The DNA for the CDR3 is TGCGCCAGCAGCCATTGGACAGGCGGGTCGGTGACCCAGTACTTC. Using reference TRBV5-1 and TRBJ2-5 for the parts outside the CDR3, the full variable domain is KAGVTQTPRYLIKTRGQQVTLSCSPISGHRSVSWYQQTPGQGLQFLFEYFSETQRNKGNFPGRFSGRQFSNSRSEMNVSTLELGDSALYLCASSHWTGGSVTQYFGPGTRLLVL.